The rows below give T cell receptor beta chains drawn from one sample of a study of blood T cell repertoires in COVID-19. This table comes from immunoSEQ multiplex PCR, and its TCRdb copy is limited to in-frame clones, with some not included. The sample contains tens of thousands of clones, about 80% of which appear only once. Sequenced: peripheral blood. The receptor set was obtained from a human donor in a cohort sampled during active COVID-19. Each CDR3 is given with its conserved first and last residue. The D gene is left open where the match is weak. Size values are once, few and many counts, or a class for expanded clones, and some rows have none.

CDR3nt: TGTGCCAGCAGCTTAGCATACTACGAGCAGTACTTC
CDR3aa: CASSLAYYEQYF
abundance: .
v_gene: TRBV7-2
j_gene: TRBJ2-7
d_gene: .

CDR3nt: TGTGCCAGCAGTGGGGCGACTAGCGGGAAGGTAGGACAAGAGACCCAGTACTTC
CDR3aa: CASSGATSGKVGQETQYF
abundance: .
v_gene: TRBV25-1
j_gene: TRBJ2-5
d_gene: TRBD2

CDR3nt: TGTGCCAGCAGTGGAAGCAGGGGAGAGACCCAGTACTTC
CDR3aa: CASSGSRGETQYF
abundance: .
v_gene: TRBV6-4
j_gene: TRBJ2-5
d_gene: .

CDR3nt: TGTGCCAGCAGCCCACGACTAGCGGAGTACAATGAGCAGTTCTTC
CDR3aa: CASSPRLAEYNEQFF
abundance: .
v_gene: TRBV9
j_gene: TRBJ2-1
d_gene: TRBD2

CDR3nt: TGTGCCAGCAGCTTGCGGGCGGCAACTAATGAAAAACTGTTTTTT
CDR3aa: CASSLRAATNEKLFF
abundance: .
v_gene: TRBV7-2
j_gene: TRBJ1-4
d_gene: .

CDR3nt: TGTGCCAGTACTACCCAGGGTGTTTGGAATGAGCAGTTCTTC
CDR3aa: CASTTQGVWNEQFF
abundance: .
v_gene: TRBV19
j_gene: TRBJ2-1
d_gene: .

CDR3nt: TGCGCCAGCAGCTTGCCCGACAGGAACACTGAAGCTTTCTTT
CDR3aa: CASSLPDRNTEAFF
abundance: few
v_gene: TRBV5-1
j_gene: TRBJ1-1
d_gene: .

CDR3nt: TGTGCCAGTCAGGGACTAGCACGCGACGAGCAGTACTTC
CDR3aa: CASQGLARDEQYF
abundance: .
v_gene: TRBV3-1/TRBV3-2
j_gene: TRBJ2-7
d_gene: TRBD2

CDR3nt: TGTGCCAGCAGCTTAGGCCTAGCGGGAGTCACCGGGGAGCTGTTTTTT
CDR3aa: CASSLGLAGVTGELFF
abundance: .
v_gene: TRBV11-3
j_gene: TRBJ2-2
d_gene: TRBD2

CDR3nt: TGTGCCAGCAGCGTAGATTCGAGCGTGGGTCAGCCCCAGCATTTT
CDR3aa: CASSVDSSVGQPQHF
abundance: .
v_gene: TRBV9
j_gene: TRBJ1-5
d_gene: .

CDR3nt: TGTGCCAGCAGCTTGGACGGTAATTCACCCCTCCACTTT
CDR3aa: CASSLDGNSPLHF
abundance: .
v_gene: TRBV5-4
j_gene: TRBJ1-6
d_gene: .

CDR3nt: TGTGCCAGCAGTACGGCGGGACTACGATCCTACGAGCAGTACTTC
CDR3aa: CASSTAGLRSYEQYF
abundance: .
v_gene: TRBV28
j_gene: TRBJ2-7
d_gene: TRBD2

CDR3nt: TGTGCCAGCAGTGAAGCGTACAGGGGAGGTGGCTACACCTTC
CDR3aa: CASSEAYRGGGYTF
abundance: .
v_gene: TRBV6-1
j_gene: TRBJ1-2
d_gene: TRBD1

CDR3nt: TGTGCCATCAGTTTGAGGACAGCCTACAATGAGCAGTTCTTC
CDR3aa: CAISLRTAYNEQFF
abundance: .
v_gene: TRBV10-3
j_gene: TRBJ2-1
d_gene: .

CDR3nt: TGTGCCAGCTCACCTACAACTAGCGGGAGCGGCAATGAGCAGTTCTTC
CDR3aa: CASSPTTSGSGNEQFF
abundance: .
v_gene: TRBV18
j_gene: TRBJ2-1
d_gene: TRBD2

CDR3nt: TGCAGCGAATTAGCGGGACCTGCCTACAATGAGCAGTTCTTC
CDR3aa: CSELAGPAYNEQFF
abundance: .
v_gene: TRBV29-1
j_gene: TRBJ2-1
d_gene: TRBD2

CDR3nt: TGTGCCAGCAATTTACGAGGTTCTGGAAACACCATATATTTT
CDR3aa: CASNLRGSGNTIYF
abundance: .
v_gene: TRBV28
j_gene: TRBJ1-3
d_gene: .

CDR3nt: TGTGCCAGCAGTAACGAGCGGGCTAGCACAGATACGCAGTATTTT
CDR3aa: CASSNERASTDTQYF
abundance: .
v_gene: TRBV2
j_gene: TRBJ2-3
d_gene: .

CDR3nt: TGTGCCAGCAGCGACCTCCTAGGCCGGGTCATCGATGAGCAGTTCTTC
CDR3aa: CASSDLLGRVIDEQFF
abundance: .
v_gene: TRBV7-8
j_gene: TRBJ2-1
d_gene: .

CDR3nt: TGTGCCAGCAGTTACCAGGTTAGCGGGAGCTCCTACGAGCAGTACTTC
CDR3aa: CASSYQVSGSSYEQYF
abundance: .
v_gene: TRBV6-5
j_gene: TRBJ2-7
d_gene: TRBD2

CDR3nt: TGTGCCAGCAGCACTGGACAGGGGGCGATCTATGGCTACACCTTC
CDR3aa: CASSTGQGAIYGYTF
abundance: few
v_gene: TRBV11-2
j_gene: TRBJ1-2
d_gene: TRBD1

CDR3nt: TGCGCCAGCAGCCTGAGCCCGGGGGAGGCTGAAGCTTTCTTT
CDR3aa: CASSLSPGEAEAFF
abundance: .
v_gene: TRBV5-1
j_gene: TRBJ1-1
d_gene: .

CDR3nt: TGTGCCAGCAGCTTAGCTAGCGGGAGTTGGGCAGATGAGCAGTTCTTC
CDR3aa: CASSLASGSWADEQFF
abundance: few
v_gene: TRBV11-2
j_gene: TRBJ2-1
d_gene: TRBD2

CDR3nt: TGTGCCACCAGTGATTCATACGGGGATGAGCAGTTCTTC
CDR3aa: CATSDSYGDEQFF
abundance: .
v_gene: TRBV24-1
j_gene: TRBJ2-1
d_gene: .

CDR3nt: TGCGCCAGCAGCTCCGGACAGGTTAACTACGAGCAGTACTTC
CDR3aa: CASSSGQVNYEQYF
abundance: once
v_gene: TRBV5-1
j_gene: TRBJ2-7
d_gene: TRBD1

CDR3nt: TGCGCCAGCAGAAACAGGGGCTCAAGCACAGATACGCAGTATTTT
CDR3aa: CASRNRGSSTDTQYF
abundance: .
v_gene: TRBV5-1
j_gene: TRBJ2-3
d_gene: TRBD1

CDR3nt: TGTGCCAGCAGCTGGGACAGTGGGTATGGCTACACCTTC
CDR3aa: CASSWDSGYGYTF
abundance: .
v_gene: TRBV5-5
j_gene: TRBJ1-2
d_gene: TRBD1

CDR3nt: TGTGCCAGCAGCCACCACCGTAGCGGGAGTGGCGGGGAGCTGTTTTTT
CDR3aa: CASSHHRSGSGGELFF
abundance: few
v_gene: TRBV3-1/TRBV3-2
j_gene: TRBJ2-2
d_gene: TRBD2